Below are 19 T cell receptor beta chains sequenced from a single sample in a study of early T cells in non-severe SARS-CoV-2 infection. Each CDR3 protein gets one entry after TCRdb re-called the 5' RACE reads with MiXCR. The table shows around 50,000 distinct CDR3 sequences, with around 10% occurring only once. What was sequenced was whole blood. Source of these receptors: an adult who was a healthcare worker with PCR-confirmed SARS-CoV-2 infection or an uninfected control (not recorded which).

This clonotype was seen at least ten times. This chain links TRBV2 with TRBJ2-7, with D tentatively TRBD1 (6 bases). Trimming removed 7 bases from V and 4 bases from J, with 17 bases in between. Per germline, CDR1 SNHLY and CDR2 FYNNEI. The CDR3 length is 14 residues. CDR3 bases: TGTGCCAGCAATGGGCAGGGGAATTTTTACGAGCAGTACTTC. Its translation: CASNGQGNFYEQYF.

The sample holds many counts of this clonotype. In DNA form, the CDR3 reads TGTGCCAGCAGCGTAGGCCCCGGGACTAGCGGGAAGTTCTACGAGCAGTACTTC. It yields the protein CASSVGPGTSGKFYEQYF. The chain combines TRBV9 with TRBJ2-7; 13 bases line up with TRBD2. J was trimmed by 3 bases and V by 0 bases; bases with no gene match: 9. Looked up from germline, CDR1 is SGDLS and CDR2 is YYNGEE. The CDR3 loop spans 18 amino acids.

This clonotype appeared many times. This sequence joins TRBV18 and TRBJ1-1, with TRBD1 as a possible D gene (5 bases). Trimming stripped 0 bases from V and 10 bases from J, with 18 bases between. Germline values: CDR1 KGHSH, CDR2 LQKENI. The CDR3 totals 15 residues. The CDR3 DNA reads as TGTGCCAGCTCACCACCGCCCGGGACCGCGGTCGGAGCTTTCTTT. Translation gives CASSPPPGTAVGAFF. The whole variable domain, filled in from reference TRBV18 and TRBJ1-1, reads NAGVMQNPRHLVRRRGQEARLRCSPMKGHSHVYWYRQLPEEGLKFMVYLQKENIIDESGMPKERFSAEFPKEGPSILRIQQVVRGDSAAYFCASSPPPGTAVGAFFGQGTRLTVV.

The V call is TRBV20-1, the J call TRBJ1-1; D gene uncertain. This CDR3 is 11 amino acids long. In germline, CDR1 is DFQATT, CDR2 SNEGSKA (reference sequence). Trimming took off 6 bases at V and 4 bases at J, with 9 bases between the two ends. CDR3 region: CSALHGTEAFF. The DNA for the CDR3 is TGCAGTGCCCTTCATGGCACTGAAGCTTTCTTT.

This clonotype has ten or more counts. J is TRBJ2-2 and V is TRBV6-2 or TRBV6-3; the D is unclear. This CDR3 is built from 15 residues. CDR1 MNHEY and CDR2 SVGEGT come from the germline V gene. Trimming removed 6 bases from V and 0 bases from J, with 11 bases in between. The CDR3: CASSSRPANTGELFF. For the CDR3, the DNA is TGTGCCAGCAGCTCCCGGCCGGCGAACACCGGGGAGCTGTTTTTT.

This clonotype was seen at least ten times. V is TRBV11-1 and J is TRBJ2-7; the D is unclear. Trimming shortened V by 4 bases and J by 6 bases, and 22 bases separated the two germline ends. Germline CDR1 reads SGHAT; CDR2 reads FQDESV (reference sequence). The CDR3 is made up of 16 amino acids. CDR3 protein: CASSSTLGDGVGEQYF. CDR3 DNA: TGTGCCAGCAGCTCGACCCTAGGAGACGGCGTTGGCGAGCAGTACTTC.

This clonotype was seen at least ten times. The gene calls are TRBV7-9 and TRBJ1-5; 7 bases map to TRBD1. V lost 5 bases, J lost 1 base, and 2 bases stayed unmatched. CDR3 size: 14 residues. Germline V gene sequence: CDR1 SEHNR, CDR2 FQNEAQ (reference sequence). The CDR3 sequence: CASSLTGSNQPQHF. The DNA for the CDR3 is TGTGCCAGCAGCCTGACAGGGAGCAATCAGCCCCAGCATTTT. Complete variable domain (other parts from reference TRBV7-9 and TRBJ1-5): DTGVSQNPRHKITKRGQNVTFRCDPISEHNRLYWYRQTLGQGPEFLTYFQNEAQLEKSRLLSDRFSAERPKGSFSTLEIQRTEQGDSAMYLCASSLTGSNQPQHFGDGTRLSIL.

Ten or more counts support this clonotype. This chain uses TRBV10-1 with TRBJ1-1; 7 bases fit TRBD1. The germline V gene has CDR1 WNHNN and CDR2 SYGVQD (reference sequence). V lost 9 bases to trimming and J lost 2 bases; unmatched junction nucleotides: 3. CDR3 length equals 12 residues. CDR3 residues: CASRGGNTEAFF. DNA for the CDR3: TGCGCCAGTAGAGGGGGCAACACTGAAGCTTTCTTT.

The chain has TRBV6-6 and TRBJ1-1; D not certain. Trimming removed 0 bases from V and 0 bases from J, with 2 bases in between. Germline CDR1 MNHNY, CDR2 SVGAGI (reference sequence). The CDR3 loop spans 13 amino acids. This CDR3 is CASSYSVNTEAFF. The CDR3 nucleotides read TGTGCCAGCAGTTACTCGGTGAACACTGAAGCTTTCTTT.

This clonotype was found many times. V usage is TRBV7-7 and J usage is TRBJ2-3; 8 bases map to TRBD1. V lost 5 bases to trimming and J lost 3 bases; unmatched junction nucleotides: 7. The CDR3 extends over 15 amino acids. In germline, CDR1 is SSHAT, CDR2 FNYEAQ (reference sequence). CDR3 protein: CASSKTGVVTDTQYF. The CDR3 nucleotides are TGTGCCAGCAGCAAGACAGGGGTGGTTACAGATACGCAGTATTTT.

This clonotype was found many times. The CDR3 here is CATSRELLGEKLFF. CDR3 nucleotides: TGTGCCACCAGCAGAGAACTCCTCGGAGAAAAACTGTTTTTT. V usage is TRBV15 and J usage is TRBJ1-4; D not resolved. The V gene's germline CDR1 is LNHNV and CDR2 YYDKDF (reference sequence). CDR3 size: 14 residues. V was pared by 0 bases and J by 8 bases, with 10 bases between.

This chain uses TRBV10-3 with TRBJ1-2, with 9 bases identical to TRBD1. Germline values: CDR1 ENHRY, CDR2 SYGVKD. V lost 7 bases and J lost 5; bases outside the gene matches: 14. The CDR3 extends over 16 amino acids. CDR3 bases: TGTGCCATCACCCCGGGACAGGGATTCATTTCATATGGCTACACCTTC. This translates into CAITPGQGFISYGYTF.

The J gene is TRBJ2-3, the V gene TRBV11-2; a possible D gene is TRBD1 (5 bases). Germline V gene data show CDR1 as SGHAT and CDR2 as FQNNGV. The V gene lost 4 bases and the J gene lost 1 base, with 9 bases spanning the gap. The CDR3 is 14 residues long. The DNA for the CDR3 is TGTGCCAGCAGCTCCAGGGTAGGCACAGATACGCAGTATTTT. Protein sequence: CASSSRVGTDTQYF.

The chain employs TRBV7-2 and TRBJ1-3; 7 bases are a match to TRBD1. The junction had 4 bases not matched to a gene; V was cut back by 5 bases and J by 0 bases. Germline V gene data show CDR1 as SGHTA and CDR2 as FQGNSA. The length of the CDR3 is 15 residues. CDR3 sequence reads: CASSTYRGSGNTIYF. CDR3 DNA: TGTGCCAGCAGCACATACAGGGGCTCTGGAAACACCATATATTTT. Full variable domain (outside the CDR3, taken from reference TRBV7-2 and TRBJ1-3): GAGVSQSPSNKVTEKGKDVELRCDPISGHTALYWYRQSLGQGLEFLIYFQGNSAPDKSGLPSDRFSAERTGGSVSTLTIQRTQQEDSAVYLCASSTYRGSGNTIYFGEGSWLTVV.

For this clonotype: A clone one base away is much larger, so this may be a read error. Likely a read error: the CDR3 ends without its conserved phenylalanine or tryptophan. The chain links TRBV6-5 to TRBJ1-1; D gene uncertain. The V gene's germline CDR1 is MNHEY and CDR2 SVGAGI. Trimming took 6 bases from V and 2 from J, leaving 10 bases between them. The CDR3 extends over 13 amino acids. CDR3 in DNA: TGTGCCAGCAGGACTTTCAGCAACACTGAAGCTTTCCTT. Amino acid sequence: CASRTFSNTEAFL.

Many counts were recorded for this clonotype. This rearrangement joins TRBV7-2 to TRBJ2-2, with D uncertain. There are 12 residues in the CDR3. Deletions cut 1 base from V and 10 bases from J, with 7 bases between. The germline CDR1 and CDR2 sequences are SGHTA and FQGNSA. CDR3 amino acids: CASSLDYQELFF. The CDR3 bases are TGTGCCAGCAGCTTAGACTATCAGGAGCTGTTTTTT.

This clonotype was counted at least ten times. V is TRBV5-1 and J is TRBJ2-5; D not certain. CDR3 length: 12 amino acids. Germline CDR1 SGHRS, CDR2 YFSETQ. V shed 6 bases and J shed 4 bases, with 10 bases lying between them. The DNA of the CDR3 is TGCGCCAGCACAAACCAAGGAGAGACCCAGTACTTC. Its protein product is CASTNQGETQYF.

The chain uses TRBV19 and TRBJ2-1; D is unclear. The CDR3 has 12 residues. V lost 3 bases to trimming and J lost 10 bases, with 10 bases between them. Germline values: CDR1 LNHDA, CDR2 SQIVND (reference sequence). The CDR3 spells CASSMVFGEQFF. The CDR3 coding sequence is TGTGCCAGTAGTATGGTCTTCGGCGAGCAGTTCTTC.

This clonotype appeared many times. The gene calls are TRBV3-1 and TRBJ2-1; 10 bases are shared with TRBD2. The V gene end was trimmed by 0 bases and the J gene end by 3 bases; junction bases not matched to a gene: 5. The CDR3 length is 17 residues. Germline CDR1 LGHDT, CDR2 YNNKEL (reference sequence). The DNA for the CDR3 is TGTGCCAGCAGCCAAGATTCCCCTAGCGGGGGCTACAATGAGCAGTTCTTC. Its protein is CASSQDSPSGGYNEQFF.